Here is one T cell receptor beta chain with its context. The antigen is unknown. The entry originates in a study of cytomegalovirus exposure and HLA in healthy donors. Study outcomes and limitations: As a later analysis showed, a missense DCLRE1C variant was linked to trimming of TCR beta V- and J-genes.

Primers included in the PCR were 60 Vbeta and 13 Jbeta primers. Using immunoSEQ multiplex PCR, the repertoire was profiled, and TCRdb retains in-frame clones only, with some absent. The repertoire table contains around 140,000 clones. Input material: PBMCs. The receptor was derived from a woman aged 40-49 years in good health and CMV-seropositive.

The CDR3: CASSAGTPSYEQYF. CDR3 sequence (DNA): TGTGCCAGCAGCGCCGGGACTCCCTCCTACGAGCAGTACTTC. V usage is TRBV9 and J usage is TRBJ2-7, with a tentative D call TRBD2 (6 bases). This CDR3 region has 14 residues. Trimming removed 3 bases at V and 0 bases at J, with 10 bases between. Looked up from germline, CDR1 is SGDLS and CDR2 is YYNGEE.